What follows are 25 T cell receptor beta chains derived from one specimen sequenced in a study of blood T cell repertoires in COVID-19. TCRdb's copy holds only in-frame clones and misses some; the assay was immunoSEQ multiplex PCR. This table has tens of thousands of clones, less than 90% appearing once. The sequenced sample was peripheral blood. These receptors came from a human donor in a cohort sampled during active COVID-19.

V and J are TRBV2 and TRBJ2-7; possible D gene TRBD2, 5 bases. This CDR3 is 15 amino acids long. Germline assignment: CDR1 SNHLY and CDR2 FYNNEI. The V end lost 1 base, the J end lost 3 bases, and 13 bases lay between the germline ends. The CDR3 DNA follows: TGTGCCAGCAGTGAAGGGTGGAGGTCGAGCTACGAGCAGTACTTC. It yields the protein CASSEGWRSSYEQYF.

V gene TRBV7-8 combines with J gene TRBJ2-1; a possible D gene is TRBD2 (6 bases). Trimming shortened V by 5 bases and J by 4 bases, and 12 bases separated the two germline ends. The CDR3 is 14 amino acids. Germline assignment: CDR1 SGHVS and CDR2 FQNEAQ. CDR3 nucleotides: TGTGCCAGCAGCCGTAGCGGAGAATACAATGAGCAGTTCTTC. This sequence encodes CASSRSGEYNEQFF.

The rearrangement joins TRBV5-1 to TRBJ1-2; TRBD1 might be the D (6 bases). Trimming shortened V by 5 bases and J by 5 bases, and 10 bases separated the two germline ends. CDR1 is SGHRS and CDR2 is YFSETQ in the germline V gene. The CDR3 is made up of 12 amino acids. The CDR3 sequence is CASRNREYGYTF. As DNA, the CDR3 is TGCGCCAGCAGGAACAGGGAGTATGGCTACACCTTC.

J is TRBJ2-3 and V is TRBV6-5; tentative D call: TRBD1 (6 bases). The CDR3 has 15 amino acids. V gave up 4 bases and J gave up 1 base, with 12 bases separating them. Germline V lookup: CDR1 MNHEY, CDR2 SVGAGI. CDR3 in amino acids: CASSSQGLGTDTQYF. CDR3 nucleotide sequence: TGTGCCAGCAGTTCGCAGGGGTTGGGCACAGATACGCAGTATTTT.

The J gene is TRBJ2-4, the V gene TRBV5-6; D is unresolved. V lost 4 bases and J 1 base, leaving 9 bases between the germline ends. CDR1 SGHDT and CDR2 YYEEEE come from the germline V gene. This CDR3 is 14 amino acids long. The CDR3 nucleotides are TGTGCCAGCAGCCCCACAGTGGCCAAAAACATTCAGTACTTC. It translates to CASSPTVAKNIQYF.

The chain uses TRBV23-1 and TRBJ2-1; TRBD2 is a possible D gene (5 bases). TRBV23-1 is an open reading frame, and its role is uncertain. Trimming took 4 bases from V and 5 from J, leaving 18 bases between them. CDR3 length: 16 residues. DNA for the CDR3: TGCGCCAGCAGTCGTCCTGGCCGGGAACGCGACAATGAGCAGTTCTTC. This gives the protein CASSRPGRERDNEQFF.

A word on this clone: The junction and the germline gene differ at one end; a read error may be behind it. V usage is TRBV7-7 and J usage is TRBJ2-7; TRBD2 matches at 14 bases. CDR1 and CDR2 from the germline V gene are SSHAT and FNYEAQ (reference sequence). The CDR3 is 15 residues long. The CDR3 bases are TGTGCTAGCAGCGCGGGACTAGCGGGGGTTGGCGAGCAGTACTTC. Its translation: CASSAGLAGVGEQYF.

This chain connects TRBV5-1 to TRBJ1-2; 7 bases line up with TRBD1. Trimming at V came to 0 bases and at J to 1 base, leaving 3 bases not matched to a gene. This CDR3 contains 15 residues. The V gene's germline CDR1 is SGHRS and CDR2 YFSETQ. The CDR3 coding sequence is TGCGCCAGCAGCTTGGGAGGGGGCCTTAACTATGGCTACACCTTC. This sequence encodes CASSLGGGLNYGYTF. The complete variable domain, with remaining parts taken from reference TRBV5-1 and TRBJ1-2, reads KAGVTQTPRYLIKTRGQQVTLSCSPISGHRSVSWYQQTPGQGLQFLFEYFSETQRNKGNFPGRFSGRQFSNSRSEMNVSTLELGDSALYLCASSLGGGLNYGYTFGSGTRLTVV.

The chain recombines TRBV11-2 with TRBJ2-3, with 8 bases that match TRBD2. The trim removed 2 bases at V and 5 bases at J, leaving 6 bases unmatched. This CDR3 has 15 residues. Germline V gene lookup returns CDR1 SGHAT and CDR2 FQNNGV. The CDR3 here is CASSLNSGVGDTQYF. In DNA, the CDR3 is TGTGCCAGCAGCTTAAATAGCGGGGTGGGAGATACGCAGTATTTT.

This chain connects TRBV5-4 to TRBJ1-2; D is unresolved. V shed 0 bases and J shed 3 bases, with 9 bases lying between them. Germline loops: CDR1 SGHNT, CDR2 YYREEE (reference sequence). The CDR3 runs 14 residues. The CDR3 reads CASSLVQKDYGYTF. CDR3 DNA: TGTGCCAGCAGCTTGGTACAGAAGGACTATGGCTACACCTTC.

V is TRBV28 and J is TRBJ2-1; the D gene is possibly TRBD1 (6 bases). Germline CDR1 and CDR2: MDHEN and SYDVKM. The CDR3 has 13 amino acids. V was pared by 2 bases and J by 6 bases, with 8 bases between. CDR3 sequence reads: CASSLIGGNEQFF. CDR3 coding DNA: TGTGCCAGCAGTTTAATAGGGGGCAATGAGCAGTTCTTC.

The V and J genes are TRBV15 and TRBJ2-3; 8 nucleotides line up with TRBD2. V was pared by 4 bases and J by 1 base, with 4 bases of the junction left unmatched. Germline-derived CDR1 and CDR2 are LNHNV and YYDKDF (reference sequence). The CDR3 sequence is 15 residues long. The CDR3 DNA follows: TGTGCCACCAGCACGAAACTAGCGGGCACAGATACGCAGTATTTT. Protein: CATSTKLAGTDTQYF.

This chain joins TRBV5-4 and TRBJ1-1, with 11 bases aligning to TRBD1. V shed 4 bases, J shed 5 bases, and the junction held 4 bases outside the gene matches. Germline lookup yields CDR1 SGHNT and CDR2 YYREEE (reference sequence). The CDR3 length is 14 residues. CDR3 in amino acids: CASSMGQGVTEAFF. The CDR3 DNA follows: TGTGCCAGCAGCATGGGACAGGGGGTTACTGAAGCTTTCTTT.

The chain couples TRBV27 to TRBJ1-2; 11 bases line up with TRBD1. V was pared by 6 bases and J by 5 bases, with 11 bases of the junction left unmatched. The CDR3 is 16 amino acids. Per germline, CDR1 MNHEY and CDR2 SMNVEV (reference sequence). The CDR3 sequence: CASSSTGTGGGYGYTF. The CDR3 nucleotides are TGTGCCAGCAGCTCTACCGGGACAGGGGGTGGGTATGGCTACACCTTC.

The rearrangement uses TRBV27 and TRBJ1-2, with D possibly being TRBD1 (6 bases). Trimming stripped 6 bases from V and 6 bases from J, with 14 bases between. Per germline, CDR1 MNHEY and CDR2 SMNVEV (reference sequence). The CDR3 sequence is 13 residues long. CDR3 bases: TGTGCCAGCAGCTTCGGAACAGGGAATGGCTACACCTTC. This encodes CASSFGTGNGYTF.

The rearrangement uses TRBV5-1 and TRBJ2-3, with 10 bases that match TRBD2. Germline values: CDR1 SGHRS, CDR2 YFSETQ. With 2 bases clipped from V and 4 bases from J, the junction kept 7 bases outside the gene matches. The CDR3 runs to 16 residues. CDR3 DNA: TGCGCCAGCAGCTTTGGTCAAGCGGGGGGGGCAGATACGCAGTATTTT. It encodes CASSFGQAGGADTQYF. The whole variable domain, remainder taken from reference TRBV5-1 and TRBJ2-3, is KAGVTQTPRYLIKTRGQQVTLSCSPISGHRSVSWYQQTPGQGLQFLFEYFSETQRNKGNFPGRFSGRQFSNSRSEMNVSTLELGDSALYLCASSFGQAGGADTQYFGPGTRLTVL.

The J gene is TRBJ2-3, the V gene TRBV19, with 9 bases that match TRBD2. This CDR3 has 14 residues. CDR1 is LNHDA and CDR2 is SQIVND in the germline V gene (reference sequence). V dropped 5 bases and J dropped 6; count of bases not matched to a gene: 6. CDR3 region: CASSVGLAADTQYF. The CDR3 nucleotides are TGTGCCAGTAGTGTGGGACTAGCTGCTGATACGCAGTATTTT.

The gene calls are TRBV28 and TRBJ1-5, with TRBD1 identical over 8 bases. J gave up 6 bases and V 6 bases, and 7 bases lay outside the gene matches. CDR1 MDHEN and CDR2 SYDVKM come from the germline V gene. The length of the CDR3 is 14 residues. CDR3 nucleotide sequence: TGTGCCAGCAGGATGGACGACAGGGGTCAGCCCCAGCATTTT. This sequence encodes CASRMDDRGQPQHF.

CDR3 bases: TGTGCCAGCAGTGACTCGCCGGCTAGCGGACTCACAGATACGCAGTATTTT. It yields the protein CASSDSPASGLTDTQYF. The chain has TRBV6-4 and TRBJ2-3; 7 bases map to TRBD2. Trimming took 0 bases from V and 2 from J; bases not matched to a gene: 8. This CDR3 region has 17 residues. Germline V CDR1 and CDR2: MRHNA, SNTAGT.

This sequence joins TRBV7-9 and TRBJ2-1; D not resolved. Germline values: CDR1 SEHNR, CDR2 FQNEAQ (reference sequence). V gave up 4 bases and J gave up 7 bases, with 5 bases separating them. This CDR3 spans 11 amino acids. The DNA of the CDR3 is TGTGCCAGCAGCTCCGGGAATGAGCAGTTCTTC. It is translated as CASSSGNEQFF.

The chain couples TRBV24-1 to TRBJ2-7; a possible D gene is TRBD2 (6 bases). The CDR3 totals 14 residues. CDR1 and CDR2 from the germline V gene are KGHDR and SFDVKD. V lost 7 bases and J 5 bases, leaving 17 bases between the germline ends. The CDR3 reads CATSRSVGGNEQYF. Here the CDR3 DNA reads TGTGCCACCAGCCGCTCGGTCGGGGGAAACGAGCAGTACTTC.

This chain connects TRBV7-3 to TRBJ2-2; D perhaps matches TRBD1 (6 bases). Germline CDR1 and CDR2: SGHTA and FQGTGA. Trimming shortened V by 1 base and J by 0 bases, and 9 bases separated the two germline ends. The CDR3 is made up of 16 amino acids. The CDR3 sequence is CASSLRAGANTGELFF. In DNA, the CDR3 is TGTGCCAGCAGCTTAAGGGCAGGGGCGAACACCGGGGAGCTGTTTTTT. The full variable domain, in which reference TRBV7-3 and TRBJ2-2 provide the parts outside the CDR3, is GAGVSQTPSNKVTEKGKYVELRCDPISGHTALYWYRQSLGQGPEFLIYFQGTGAADDSGLPNDRFFAVRPEGSVSTLKIQRTERGDSAVYLCASSLRAGANTGELFFGEGSRLTVL.

Turning to this clone: Other DNA sequences in the sample encode the same CDR3. The CDR3 protein is CASSYPTGLYEQYF. DNA of the CDR3: TGTGCCAGCAGTTACCCGACAGGACTTTACGAGCAGTACTTC. The chain combines TRBV6-2 or TRBV6-3 with TRBJ2-7, with D maybe TRBD1 (6 bases). Germline-derived CDR1 and CDR2 are MNHEY and SVGEGT. The CDR3 contains 14 residues. Trimming took 2 bases from V and 4 from J, leaving 12 bases between them.

The chain links TRBV6-5 to TRBJ1-2, with a tentative D call TRBD1 (6 bases). From germline, CDR1 is MNHEY and CDR2 SVGAGI. V lost 5 bases, J lost 2 bases, and 9 bases lay in between. The CDR3 has 13 amino acids. The CDR3, as DNA: TGTGCCAGCAGTCGTACAGGGAACTATGGCTACACCTTC. Encoded protein: CASSRTGNYGYTF.

The V call is TRBV10-2, the J call TRBJ2-5, with 8 bases lining up with TRBD2. V gave up 2 bases and J gave up 4 bases; unmatched junction bases: 9. The CDR3 covers 16 residues. In germline, CDR1 is WSHSY, CDR2 SAAADI. The CDR3, as DNA: TGCGCCAGCAGTGAGAGAGGAGCGGGAGTGGGAGAGACCCAGTACTTC. Protein sequence: CASSERGAGVGETQYF.